This TCR beta chain was retrieved from a study of tumor-infiltrating lymphocytes in localized non-small cell lung cancer. Study as a whole: The cohort mixed smokers and never-smokers, several histologies, and some post-neoadjuvant-chemotherapy samples. Resected tumor was paired with non-adjacent uninvolved lung from the same patient. Study-wide results and limits: Immunotypes IM1 and IM2 had similar TCR-derived T-cell fractions. Not all patients were TCR sequenced, owing to tissue quantity.

The protocol was immunoSEQ multiplex PCR, while the TCRdb copy is restricted to in-frame clones and leaves out a portion. The sample shows roughly 13,000 clones, approximately 68% of them seen only once. About this clone itself: Its antigen is currently unknown.

The CDR3 sequence is 16 residues long. CDR1 and CDR2 from the germline V gene are MDHEN and SYDVKM. Germline trimming cut 6 bases from V and 3 bases from J; bases unmatched to any gene: 12. Source material: uninvolved lung tissue not adjacent to the tumor. The TCR comes from a human donor with non-small cell lung cancer. V usage is TRBV28 and J usage is TRBJ1-1; 8 bases are a match to TRBD1. The chain's CDR3 is CASSQITGGEDTEAFF. The CDR3 DNA is TGTGCCAGCAGCCAAATTACAGGGGGGGAAGACACTGAAGCTTTCTTT.